Shown below are 26 T cell receptor beta chains from a single sample sequenced in a study of shared clonotypes between healthy human individuals. Profiling relied on immunoSEQ multiplex PCR, and the TCRdb table lists in-frame clones only, not all of them. The sample shows about 2.4 million clones, more than 80% of them seen only once. Sequenced sample: naive CD4+ T cells sorted from blood. Subset described: CD45RA+ positively selected. The receptors originated from a man aged 18 to 35 in good health.

V gene TRBV12-5 combines with J gene TRBJ2-5; D remains unclear. CDR3 length: 14 residues. V shed 5 bases and J shed 5 bases, with 15 bases lying between them. Looked up from germline, CDR1 is LGHNT and CDR2 is FRNRAP. CDR3 amino acids: CASGITPTHETQYF. In DNA form, the CDR3 reads TGTGCTAGTGGTATTACACCCACTCATGAGACCCAGTACTTC.

The chain combines TRBV6-1 with TRBJ1-1; 9 bases line up with TRBD1. The J segment lost 3 bases and the V segment lost 2 bases, leaving 7 bases of the junction unmatched. The CDR3 sequence is 16 residues long. The germline gives CDR1 MNHNS, CDR2 SASEGT. The chain's CDR3 is CASSEKQGAGDTEAFF. The DNA for the CDR3 is TGTGCCAGCAGTGAAAAACAGGGGGCCGGTGACACTGAAGCTTTCTTT.

This sequence joins TRBV7-9 and TRBJ2-2; 9 bases are shared with TRBD1. V was clipped by 4 bases and J by 6 bases; unmatched bases: 3. CDR1 and CDR2 (germline): SEHNR, FQNEAQ (reference sequence). The CDR3 contains 14 residues. CDR3 in amino acids: CASSWDRVSGELFF. DNA for the CDR3: TGTGCCAGCAGCTGGGACAGGGTGTCCGGGGAGCTGTTTTTT.

This rearrangement joins TRBV19 to TRBJ1-2, with D possibly TRBD1 on 5 matching bases. Germline assignment: CDR1 LNHDA and CDR2 SQIVND (reference sequence). Trimming took 8 bases from V and 4 from J, leaving 11 bases between them. The CDR3 runs 12 residues. CDR3 sequence: CASEQAPYGYTF. The CDR3 coding sequence is TGTGCCAGTGAACAGGCACCCTATGGCTACACCTTC.

This clone has just one count. V and J are TRBV5-5 and TRBJ2-2; D perhaps matches TRBD1 (6 bases). The CDR3 totals 15 residues. V gave up 4 bases and J gave up 4 bases, with 14 bases separating them. The germline CDR1 and CDR2 sequences are SGHKS and YYEKEE (reference sequence). The CDR3 DNA follows: TGTGCCAGCAGCGGAGACCCAGGGGCCACCGGGGAGCTGTTTTTT. This sequence encodes CASSGDPGATGELFF.

Concerning this clone itself: This CDR3 is also generated by other DNA sequences in the sample. This chain uses TRBV9 with TRBJ2-3; D is uncertain. V was clipped by 0 bases and J by 4 bases, with 6 bases between them. Germline CDR1 and CDR2: SGDLS and YYNGEE. CDR3 length: 13 amino acids. The CDR3 nucleotides read TGTGCCAGCAGCGTAGGCGTATCAGATACGCAGTATTTT. Translated, it gives CASSVGVSDTQYF.

V usage is TRBV4-1 and J usage is TRBJ2-3; 8 bases are shared with TRBD2. The junction had 4 bases not matched to a gene; V was cut back by 4 bases and J by 1 base. Germline V lookup: CDR1 MGHRA, CDR2 YSYEKL. The CDR3 loop spans 15 amino acids. The DNA for the CDR3 is TGCGCCAGCAGCCTCGCGGGGGGCCGCACAGATACGCAGTATTTT. Residues: CASSLAGGRTDTQYF.

The chain recombines TRBV7-8 with TRBJ2-5; D unclear. The last part of the DNA fits TRBJ2-7 better; the J call may be wrong. CDR1 is SGHVS, CDR2 FQNEAQ, per germline. This CDR3 has 13 amino acids. The CDR3 nucleotides read TGTGCCAGCAGCTTAGCGCTACCCTACGAGCAGTACTTC. Encoded protein: CASSLALPYEQYF.

As for this clone: Other DNA sequences in the sample encode the same CDR3. This sequence joins TRBV6-6 and TRBJ2-5; unclear D gene. The end of the DNA fits TRBJ2-7 better, so the J call may be wrong. Germline loops: CDR1 MNHNY, CDR2 SVGAGI (reference sequence). The CDR3 spans 12 residues. The CDR3 region is CASSYSRYEQYF. For the CDR3, the DNA is TGTGCCAGCAGTTACTCAAGATACGAGCAGTACTTC.

This chain links TRBV5-4 with TRBJ1-2; no definite D call. V lost 4 bases and J 4 bases, leaving 11 bases between the germline ends. The CDR3 totals 13 residues. Germline-derived CDR1 and CDR2 are SGHNT and YYREEE (reference sequence). Here the CDR3 DNA reads TGTGCCAGCAGCCCTGAGCGGGCCTATGGCTACACCTTC. Residues: CASSPERAYGYTF.

V is TRBV18 and J is TRBJ2-7, with a possible D match to TRBD1 (5 bases). The CDR3 is 13 amino acids. Per germline, CDR1 KGHSH and CDR2 LQKENI. V gave up 4 bases and J gave up 3 bases, with 10 bases separating them. The CDR3 spells CASSRGGFYEQYF. The CDR3 DNA reads as TGTGCCAGCTCACGGGGCGGATTCTACGAGCAGTACTTC.

This chain joins TRBV28 and TRBJ1-2; TRBD1 is a possible D gene (6 bases). CDR3 length: 13 residues. The germline V gene has CDR1 MDHEN and CDR2 SYDVKM. V shed 6 bases and J shed 2 bases, with 10 bases lying between them. The CDR3 region is CASRPDSNYGYTF. CDR3 coding DNA: TGTGCCAGCAGACCGGACAGCAACTATGGCTACACCTTC.

This clone has just one count. V and J are TRBV11-2 and TRBJ2-5; perhaps TRBD1 as D (6 bases). CDR1 is SGHAT and CDR2 is FQNNGV in the germline V gene. The CDR3 length is 16 residues. Trimming shortened V by 5 bases and J by 4 bases, and 20 bases separated the two germline ends. The CDR3 DNA is TGTGCCAGCAGCCTGGGGGCGGAATTGAGGAGAGAGACCCAGTACTTC. This sequence encodes CASSLGAELRRETQYF.

The V and J genes are TRBV5-8 and TRBJ1-6; D is uncertain. Germline V gives CDR1 SGHTS, CDR2 YDEGEE. This CDR3 has 14 amino acids. V dropped 7 bases and J dropped 6 bases, with 14 bases sitting between them. The CDR3, as DNA: TGTGCCAGCCGTAGAACAGATCTTAATTCACCCCTCCACTTT. It yields the protein CASRRTDLNSPLHF.

As DNA, the CDR3 is TGTGCCATCAGGGACAGTGGGAACACCGGGGAGCTGTTTTTT. Amino acids: CAIRDSGNTGELFF. The chain couples TRBV10-3 to TRBJ2-2; tentatively, D is TRBD1 (6 bases). CDR1 and CDR2 (germline): ENHRY, SYGVKD. The CDR3 consists of 14 residues. V was pared by 6 bases and J by 1 base, with 9 bases between.

V and J are TRBV4-3 and TRBJ1-2; no definite D call. Germline-derived CDR1 and CDR2 are LGHNA and YSLEER. The V end lost 2 bases, the J end lost 8 bases, and 12 bases lay between the germline ends. The CDR3 has 13 residues. For the CDR3, the DNA is TGCGCCAGCAGCCAAACCGGGGTAGGAGGCTACACCTTC. It encodes CASSQTGVGGYTF.

To note about this clone: Other DNA sequences from this sample encode an identical CDR3 as well. The rearrangement joins TRBV18 to TRBJ1-4, with unresolved D. V lost 3 bases, J lost 4 bases, and 6 bases lay in between. Germline V lookup: CDR1 KGHSH, CDR2 LQKENI. CDR3 length equals 13 residues. CDR3 residues: CASSPDLNEKLFF. DNA for the CDR3: TGTGCCAGCTCACCGGACCTTAATGAAAAACTGTTTTTT.

The gene calls are TRBV18 and TRBJ1-4; no definite D call. This CDR3 is built from 14 residues. The V end lost 0 bases, the J end lost 0 bases, and 2 bases lay between the germline ends. CDR1 is KGHSH, CDR2 LQKENI, per germline. In DNA, the CDR3 is TGTGCCAGCTCACCACCCGCAACTAATGAAAAACTGTTTTTT. It codes for CASSPPATNEKLFF.

This rearrangement joins TRBV7-9 to TRBJ1-2; possible D gene TRBD1, 5 bases. The CDR3 sequence is 15 residues long. V lost 5 bases and J 5 bases, leaving 18 bases between the germline ends. Germline V gives CDR1 SEHNR, CDR2 FQNEAQ (reference sequence). CDR3 DNA sequence: TGTGCCAGCAGCCCTGGGTGGGTCGCAGGGTATGGCTACACCTTC. This gives the protein CASSPGWVAGYGYTF.

The chain employs TRBV6-5 and TRBJ1-1; TRBD1 aligns across 8 bases. Per germline, CDR1 MNHEY and CDR2 SVGAGI. The junction had 9 bases not matched to a gene; V was cut back by 5 bases and J by 4 bases. The CDR3 is 15 amino acids. The CDR3 region has the DNA TGTGCCAGCAGTAGTAAGGTGGGACAGGTCACTGAAGCTTTCTTT. This codes for CASSSKVGQVTEAFF.

As concerns this clone: The same CDR3 is also encoded by other DNA sequences in this sample. The rearrangement joins TRBV18 to TRBJ1-3, with D unresolved. Trimming cost V 3 bases and J 0 bases, with 9 bases left between them. CDR3 length: 15 amino acids. CDR1 KGHSH and CDR2 LQKENI come from the germline V gene. This CDR3 is CASSPGQTSGNTIYF. CDR3 DNA sequence: TGTGCCAGCTCACCGGGTCAAACCTCTGGAAACACCATATATTTT.

The V and J genes are TRBV21-1 and TRBJ1-4; the D call TRBD1 from the table was never checked on the DNA. TRBV21-1 is recorded as a pseudogene. This CDR3 has 14 amino acids. DNA for the CDR3: TGTGCCAGCAGCCTCGGACAGACTCATGAAAAACTGTTTTTT. The encoded protein is CASSLGQTHEKLFF.

The CDR3 region has the DNA TGCGCCAGCATCCGGGACAGGCAGAACACTGAAGCTTTCTTT. Translated: CASIRDRQNTEAFF. V and J are TRBV5-1 and TRBJ1-1; 8 bases map to TRBD1. CDR1 SGHRS and CDR2 YFSETQ come from the germline V gene. CDR3 size: 14 residues. After removal of 6 bases from V and 1 base from J, the junction contained 5 bases not matched to a gene.

J is TRBJ2-3 and V is TRBV7-3; D is ambiguous. Germline lookup yields CDR1 SGHTA and CDR2 FQGTGA. The CDR3 extends over 13 amino acids. V was cut by 6 bases and J by 0 bases, with 7 bases left in between. In DNA, the CDR3 is TGTGCCAGCAGAAAGGACAGCACAGATACGCAGTATTTT. It is translated as CASRKDSTDTQYF.

The V and J genes are TRBV5-1 and TRBJ2-5; 9 bases line up with TRBD2. Germline CDR1 reads SGHRS; CDR2 reads YFSETQ. V gave up 1 base and J gave up 5 bases; unmatched junction bases: 6. The CDR3 loop spans 15 amino acids. The CDR3 spells CASSLSPSGVETQYF. Here the CDR3 DNA reads TGCGCCAGCAGCTTGAGTCCTAGCGGGGTGGAGACCCAGTACTTC.

The chain combines TRBV4-1 with TRBJ2-1, with TRBD1 identical over 10 bases. The CDR3 has 15 amino acids. The germline CDR1 and CDR2 sequences are MGHRA and YSYEKL. The junction had 4 bases not matched to a gene; V was cut back by 0 bases and J by 8 bases. As DNA, the CDR3 is TGCGCCAGCAGCCAAGACGGGACAGGGGCCGATGAGCAGTTCTTC. Translation gives CASSQDGTGADEQFF.